The 7 T cell receptor beta chains below all came from one sample that was sequenced in a study of T cell changes during pregnancy in multiple sclerosis. This table comes from immunoSEQ multiplex PCR, and its TCRdb copy is limited to in-frame clones, with some not included. In the table there are about 68,000 clones, 91% of which are singletons. The input for sequencing was peripheral blood, taken in the first trimester of pregnancy. The source is a female donor with multiple sclerosis, enrolled in a pregnancy study.

The rearrangement links TRBV9 to TRBJ2-7; 11 bases line up with TRBD1. The germline V gene has CDR1 SGDLS and CDR2 YYNGEE. After removal of 7 bases from V and 2 bases from J, the junction contained 2 bases not matched to a gene. The CDR3 is 13 residues long. CDR3 DNA sequence: TGTGCCAGCGGGACAGGGGGTCCCTACGAGCAGTACTTC. It translates to CASGTGGPYEQYF.

V gene TRBV28 combines with J gene TRBJ1-4; D call uncertain. Germline V CDR1 and CDR2: MDHEN, SYDVKM. The CDR3 is made up of 14 amino acids. V lost 3 bases and J lost 4, with 9 bases in between. The chain's CDR3 is CASSFEQSNEKLFF. CDR3 DNA: TGTGCCAGCAGTTTTGAACAGAGTAATGAAAAACTGTTTTTT.

The V and J genes are TRBV28 and TRBJ1-5; D not certain. The CDR3 is made up of 12 amino acids. V was cut by 10 bases and J by 2 bases, with 9 bases left in between. The V gene's germline CDR1 is MDHEN and CDR2 SYDVKM. DNA of the CDR3: TGTGCCACCCTATACGGCAATCAGCCCCAGCATTTT. It translates to CATLYGNQPQHF. The whole variable domain, filled in from reference TRBV28 and TRBJ1-5, reads DVKVTQSSRYLVKRTGEKVFLECVQDMDHENMFWYRQDPGLGLRLIYFSYDVKMKEKGDIPEGYSVSREKKERFSLILESASTNQTSMYLCATLYGNQPQHFGDGTRLSIL.

The gene calls are TRBV7-8 and TRBJ2-3; tentative D call: TRBD1 (6 bases). V was cut by 5 bases and J by 4 bases, with 16 bases left in between. In germline, CDR1 is SGHVS, CDR2 FQNEAQ. CDR3 size: 15 residues. The CDR3 here is CASSLLVQGSDTQYF. CDR3 bases: TGTGCCAGCAGCCTACTCGTACAGGGTTCAGATACGCAGTATTTT.

The rearrangement joins TRBV6-5 to TRBJ2-2; 7 bases are shared with TRBD1. Germline CDR1 and CDR2: MNHEY and SVGAGI. The V segment lost 5 bases and the J segment 6 bases; nucleotides outside the gene matches: 6. The CDR3 is 14 amino acids. CDR3 loop: CASSGQARAGELFF. CDR3 DNA sequence: TGTGCCAGCAGTGGACAGGCGAGGGCCGGGGAGCTGTTTTTT.

The genes are TRBV5-4 and TRBJ2-1; 10 bases map to TRBD1. Germline V CDR1 and CDR2: SGHNT, YYREEE (reference sequence). Germline trimming cut 4 bases from V and 8 bases from J; bases unmatched to any gene: 9. The CDR3 has 15 residues. CDR3 bases: TGTGCCAGCAGCACGGGACAGGGGCCCAGGGATGAGCAGTTCTTC. Translating it yields CASSTGQGPRDEQFF.

The chain employs TRBV7-9 and TRBJ2-5, with D possibly matching TRBD2 (5 bases). The CDR3 length is 14 residues. V dropped 0 bases and J dropped 3 bases, with 8 bases sitting between them. Germline CDR1 is SEHNR and CDR2 is FQNEAQ (reference sequence). The CDR3 is CASSLAAGKETQYF. CDR3 in DNA: TGTGCCAGCAGCTTAGCGGCCGGGAAAGAGACCCAGTACTTC.